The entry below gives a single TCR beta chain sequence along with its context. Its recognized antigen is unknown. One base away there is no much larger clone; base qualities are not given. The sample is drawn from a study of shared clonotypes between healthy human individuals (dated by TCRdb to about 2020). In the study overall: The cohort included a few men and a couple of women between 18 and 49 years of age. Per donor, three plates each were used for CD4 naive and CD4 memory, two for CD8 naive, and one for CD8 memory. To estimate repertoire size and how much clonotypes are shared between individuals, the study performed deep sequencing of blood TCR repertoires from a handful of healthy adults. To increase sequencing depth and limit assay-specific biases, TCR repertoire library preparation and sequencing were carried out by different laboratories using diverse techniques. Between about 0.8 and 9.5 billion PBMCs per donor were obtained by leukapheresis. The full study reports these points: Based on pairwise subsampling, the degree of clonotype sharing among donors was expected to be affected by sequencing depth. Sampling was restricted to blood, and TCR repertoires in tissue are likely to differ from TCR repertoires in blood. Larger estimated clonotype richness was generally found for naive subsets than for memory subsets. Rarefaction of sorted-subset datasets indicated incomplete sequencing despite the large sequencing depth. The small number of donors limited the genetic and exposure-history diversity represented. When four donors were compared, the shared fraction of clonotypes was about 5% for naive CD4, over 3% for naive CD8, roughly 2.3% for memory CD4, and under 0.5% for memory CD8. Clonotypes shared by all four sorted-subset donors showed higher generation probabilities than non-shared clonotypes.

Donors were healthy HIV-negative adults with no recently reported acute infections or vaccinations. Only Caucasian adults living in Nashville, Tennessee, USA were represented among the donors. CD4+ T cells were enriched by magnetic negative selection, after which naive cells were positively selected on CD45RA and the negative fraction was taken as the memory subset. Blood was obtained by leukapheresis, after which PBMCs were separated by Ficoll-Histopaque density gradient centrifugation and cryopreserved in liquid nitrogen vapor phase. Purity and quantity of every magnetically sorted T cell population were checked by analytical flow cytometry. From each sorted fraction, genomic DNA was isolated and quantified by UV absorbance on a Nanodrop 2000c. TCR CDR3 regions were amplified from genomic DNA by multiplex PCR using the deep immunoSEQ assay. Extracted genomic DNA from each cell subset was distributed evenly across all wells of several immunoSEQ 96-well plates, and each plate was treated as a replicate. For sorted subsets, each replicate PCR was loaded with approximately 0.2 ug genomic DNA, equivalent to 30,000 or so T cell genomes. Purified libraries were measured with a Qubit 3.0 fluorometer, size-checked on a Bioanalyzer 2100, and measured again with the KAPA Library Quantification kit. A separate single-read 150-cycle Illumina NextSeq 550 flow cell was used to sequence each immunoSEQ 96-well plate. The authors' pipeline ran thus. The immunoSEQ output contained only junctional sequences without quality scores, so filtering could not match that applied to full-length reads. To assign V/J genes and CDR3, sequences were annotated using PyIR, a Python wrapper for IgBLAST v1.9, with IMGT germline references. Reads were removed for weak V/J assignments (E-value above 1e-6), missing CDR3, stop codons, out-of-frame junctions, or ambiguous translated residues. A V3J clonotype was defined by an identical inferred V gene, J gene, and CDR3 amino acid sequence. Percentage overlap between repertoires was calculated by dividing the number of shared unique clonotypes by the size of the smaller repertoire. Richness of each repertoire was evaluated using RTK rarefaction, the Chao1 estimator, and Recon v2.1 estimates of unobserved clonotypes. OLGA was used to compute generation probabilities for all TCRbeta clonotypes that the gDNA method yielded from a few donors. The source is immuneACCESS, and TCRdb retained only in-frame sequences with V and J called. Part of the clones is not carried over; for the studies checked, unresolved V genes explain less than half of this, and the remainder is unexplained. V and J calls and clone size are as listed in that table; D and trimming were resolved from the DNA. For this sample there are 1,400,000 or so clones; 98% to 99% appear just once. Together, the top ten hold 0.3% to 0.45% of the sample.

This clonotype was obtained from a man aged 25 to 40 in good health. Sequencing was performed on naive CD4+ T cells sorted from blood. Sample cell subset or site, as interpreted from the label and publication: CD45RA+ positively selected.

The nucleotide sequence is TGTGCCAGTAGGCCTAGAACGTCCGGAAACACCATATATTTT. This yields the protein CASRPRTSGNTIYF. Rearrangement joined TRBV19 to TRBJ1-3, with the identity of the D gene unclear. V is clipped by 6 bases and J by 4 bases, and the sequence between their germline boundaries is 13 bases long. Sequences LNHDA (CDR1) and SQIVND (CDR2) are obtained from the germline V gene (reference sequence). The CDR3 measures 14 amino acids from cysteine to phenylalanine. Left in the record is the CDR3 DNA by itself, 42 bases read in frame from the first base.